This record covers a single T cell receptor (beta chain). As yet, its antigen is unknown. The data were obtained in a study of T cell responses to AZD1222 COVID-19 vaccine. The CDR3 sequence is 16 residues long. The germline V gene encodes CDR1 MGHDK and CDR2 SYGVNS. The ends lost 3 bases at V and 9 bases at J; junction bases unmatched: 8. The method was immunoSEQ multiplex PCR; TCRdb's version includes in-frame clones alone and lacks a portion of them. The sample comprises about 76,000 clones, roughly 90% of which are singletons, and roughly 11% rests with the top ten. General observations from the study: Donors were chiefly white British, with a greater number of females, and clonal diversity was perhaps underestimated. Repertoire collection took place solely once the T cell response had peaked. Only 5 to 7 AZD1222 recipients were seropositive at baseline.

The sequence was collected from an adult in good health. The chain links TRBV25-1 to TRBJ2-1; TRBD2 agrees at 13 bases. Material: peripheral blood, obtained on day 0 of AZD1222 vaccination. The CDR3 DNA follows: TGTGCCAGCAGTGACACTAGCGGGAGGGCTACAAGTGAGCAGTTCTTC. This translates into CASSDTSGRATSEQFF.